These T cell receptor beta chains were read from a single sample in a study of T cells after yellow fever vaccination. TCRdb fed the 5' RACE reads into MiXCR, producing one record per CDR3 protein. The sample lists 350,000 to 450,000 distinct CDR3 sequences, approximately 18% occurring once. This specimen consisted of PBMCs, obtained before the yellow fever booster vaccination. The origin of the receptors is a man younger than 30 who received the YFV17D yellow fever vaccine. Both conserved end residues are part of each CDR3. Each record gives: CDR3 protein, CDR3 DNA, V gene, clone size, J gene, D gene. A D gene is named only where the DNA matches it firmly. Clone size is shown for a subset of rows, as once, few, many or a class of expanded clone.

CASSSQGAQETQYF | TGTGCCAGCAGCTCTCAGGGGGCTCAAGAGACCCAGTACTTC | TRBV5-1 | many | TRBJ2-5 | TRBD1
CASSQRRQSLRDTQYF | TGCGCCAGCAGCCAACGGCGACAGAGCCTTCGAGATACGCAGTATTTT | TRBV4-1 | NA | TRBJ2-3 | NA
CSARDRDVHQPQHF | TGCAGTGCTAGAGACAGGGATGTCCACCAGCCCCAGCATTTT | TRBV20-1 | many | TRBJ1-5 | NA
CASSVANPGSGNTIYF | TGTGCCAGCAGCGTAGCTAATCCAGGGTCTGGAAACACCATATATTTT | TRBV9 | many | TRBJ1-3 | NA
CASSHSPGLGYTF | TGTGCCAGCAGCCATAGTCCGGGCCTAGGCTACACCTTC | TRBV7-9 | NA | TRBJ1-2 | NA
CASSFGYSDTEAFF | TGCGCCAGCAGCTTCGGGTATTCGGACACTGAAGCTTTCTTT | TRBV5-1 | few | TRBJ1-1 | NA
CASSLDGVPGELFF | TGTGCCAGCAGCTTAGACGGAGTCCCCGGGGAGCTGTTTTTT | TRBV11-2 | NA | TRBJ2-2 | NA
CASSWSGQRGTQYF | TGTGCCAGCAGCTGGTCGGGACAACGGGGGACCCAGTACTTC | TRBV5-4 | NA | TRBJ2-5 | NA
CAGSLLSGGHASYEQYF | TGTGCCGGCTCTCTATTGTCTGGCGGGCATGCGTCCTACGAGCAGTACTTC | TRBV18 | NA | TRBJ2-7 | NA
CASSMGPGNTIYF | TGTGCCAGCAGCATGGGGCCCGGAAACACCATATATTTT | TRBV7-9 | NA | TRBJ1-3 | NA
CASSLSGSSYEQYF | TGTGCCAGCAGCTTAAGCGGGAGCTCCTACGAGCAGTACTTC | TRBV7-9 | many | TRBJ2-7 | TRBD2
CASSWTSGGFTDTQYF | TGCGCCAGCAGCTGGACTAGCGGGGGGTTCACAGATACGCAGTATTTT | TRBV5-1 | few | TRBJ2-3 | TRBD2
CASSLDRMDTQYF | TGTGCCAGCAGCCTGGACAGGATGGATACGCAGTATTTT | TRBV3-1 | few | TRBJ2-3 | TRBD1
CSASQGADTQYF | TGCAGTGCTAGTCAGGGGGCCGATACGCAGTATTTT | TRBV20-1 | few | TRBJ2-3 | TRBD1
CASSTLPTGTSYNEQFF | TGTGCCAGCAGCACACTCCCCACAGGGACCTCCTACAATGAGCAGTTCTTC | TRBV7-2 | NA | TRBJ2-1 | NA
CASSFDLRTGNYNSPLHF | TGCGCCAGCAGCTTTGACCTTCGGACAGGGAACTATAATTCACCCCTCCACTTT | TRBV5-1 | NA | TRBJ1-6 | TRBD1
CASRTTAFSGQPQHF | TGTGCCAGCAGAACTACAGCTTTCTCGGGTCAGCCCCAGCATTTT | TRBV7-2 | NA | TRBJ1-5 | NA
CASSQDNRGQPSGNTIYF | TGCGCCAGCAGCCAAGATAATCGGGGACAGCCCTCTGGAAACACCATATATTTT | TRBV4-1 | few | TRBJ1-3 | TRBD1
CSVGSRRETDTQYF | TGCAGCGTGGGGTCGCGGAGGGAGACAGATACGCAGTATTTT | TRBV29-1 | NA | TRBJ2-3 | NA
CASSFQRADYQPQHF | TGTGCCAGCAGTTTTCAGAGGGCAGATTATCAGCCCCAGCATTTT | TRBV12-3/TRBV12-4 | NA | TRBJ1-5 | NA
CATSRDGAGYTDTQYF | TGTGCCACCAGCAGAGACGGGGCGGGGTACACAGATACGCAGTATTTT | TRBV15 | few | TRBJ2-3 | NA
CASSSKLAGVENEQFF | TGTGCCAGCAGTTCTAAGTTAGCGGGGGTCGAGAATGAGCAGTTCTTC | TRBV12-3/TRBV12-4 | few | TRBJ2-1 | TRBD2
CASSYSGGGSSGNTIYF | TGTGCCAGCAGTTACTCGGGGGGCGGGAGCTCTGGAAACACCATATATTTT | TRBV6-6 | NA | TRBJ1-3 | NA
CATGSIFGTGSAGYTF | TGTGCCACCGGGTCTATCTTCGGGACAGGGTCGGCTGGCTACACCTTC | TRBV15 | NA | TRBJ1-2 | TRBD1
CSAQPPQTVYTGELFF | TGCAGTGCCCAGCCACCTCAGACAGTTTACACCGGGGAGCTGTTTTTT | TRBV20-1 | few | TRBJ2-2 | NA
CASSLISGLETQYF | TGCGCCAGCAGCTTGATATCGGGGTTGGAGACCCAGTACTTC | TRBV5-1 | many | TRBJ2-5 | NA
CSARAQGRNTGAFF | TGCAGTGCTAGAGCGCAGGGGCGGAACACTGGAGCTTTCTTT | TRBV20-1 | NA | TRBJ1-1 | NA
CSLRSQTANEQFF | TGCAGCCTCCGGTCCCAGACTGCCAATGAGCAGTTCTTC | TRBV29-1 | NA | TRBJ2-1 | NA
CSIRTGGSTNEKLFF | TGCAGCATAAGGACAGGGGGGAGTACTAATGAAAAACTGTTTTTT | TRBV29-1 | NA | TRBJ1-4 | TRBD1
CASSYGAGARAFF | TGTGCCAGCAGTTACGGGGCGGGGGCTCGGGCTTTCTTT | TRBV6-6 | few | TRBJ1-1 | NA
CASSEYWGQQAFF | TGTGCCAGCAGTGAATATTGGGGACAGCAAGCTTTCTTT | TRBV25-1 | NA | TRBJ1-1 | TRBD1
CASFPLTAGELFF | TGTGCCAGCTTTCCCCTTACCGCCGGGGAGCTGTTTTTT | TRBV12-3/TRBV12-4 | NA | TRBJ2-2 | NA
CASRSTGTYEQYF | TGTGCCAGCAGGTCAACCGGGACCTACGAGCAGTACTTC | TRBV3-1 | few | TRBJ2-7 | NA
CSAAYGGTEAFF | TGCAGTGCTGCGTACGGGGGCACTGAAGCTTTCTTT | TRBV20-1 | NA | TRBJ1-1 | NA
CASSPSRDTGELFF | TGTGCCAGCAGCCCGTCTAGAGACACCGGGGAGCTGTTTTTT | TRBV7-2 | NA | TRBJ2-2 | NA
CASSSGGYTDTQYF | TGTGCCAGCAGTAGCGGGGGGTACACAGATACGCAGTATTTT | TRBV7-9 | few | TRBJ2-3 | TRBD2
CAISDTGGLADTQYF | TGTGCCATCAGTGACACCGGGGGTCTAGCAGATACGCAGTATTTT | TRBV10-3 | NA | TRBJ2-3 | NA
CASSLWGQRTEAFF | TGTGCCAGCAGTTTATGGGGGCAGCGTACTGAAGCTTTCTTT | TRBV28 | NA | TRBJ1-1 | NA
CASTDIPDTQYF | TGTGCCAGCACTGACATCCCAGATACGCAGTATTTT | TRBV7-3 | few | TRBJ2-3 | NA
CASSLMGPDTQYF | TGTGCCAGCAGTTTAATGGGACCTGATACGCAGTATTTT | TRBV12-3/TRBV12-4 | few | TRBJ2-3 | NA